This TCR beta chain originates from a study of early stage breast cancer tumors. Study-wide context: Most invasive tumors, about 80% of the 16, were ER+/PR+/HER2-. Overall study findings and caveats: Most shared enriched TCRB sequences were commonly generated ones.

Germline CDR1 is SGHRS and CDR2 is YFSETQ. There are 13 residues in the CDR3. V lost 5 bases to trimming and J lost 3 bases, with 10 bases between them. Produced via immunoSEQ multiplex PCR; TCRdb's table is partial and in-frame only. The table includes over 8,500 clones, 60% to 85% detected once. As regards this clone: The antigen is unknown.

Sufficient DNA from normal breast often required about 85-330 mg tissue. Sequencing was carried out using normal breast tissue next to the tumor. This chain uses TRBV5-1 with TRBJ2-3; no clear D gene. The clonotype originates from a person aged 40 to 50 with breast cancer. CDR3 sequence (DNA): TGCGCCAGCAGGACCGCAGCAACAGATACGCAGTATTTT. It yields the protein CASRTAATDTQYF.